This TCR beta chain was captured in a study of CXCR3-negative and CXCR3-positive naive CD8 T cells (dated by TCRdb to the late 2010s). For context, the study as a whole: In total, about 130 million TRB reads were obtained, or roughly 1.5 +/- 0.3 million reads per library. Naive subsets from about five donors and memory cells from 3 donors were included in the TRBV-TRBJ cluster analysis. Diversity and physicochemical repertoire analyses covered some eleven donors pooled from two independent experiments. General study outcomes and caveats: CXCR3 expression partially decreased after cryopreservation, so most assays used freshly isolated PBMCs. Comparably high repertoire diversity was found in both naive subsets, whereas much lower repertoire diversity was found in memory CD8+ T cells. Naive CXCR3-negative and CXCR3-positive cells from the same donor showed similar TRBV-TRBJ usage, whereas memory cells showed distinct patterns. Because surface CD5, which is linked to self-reactivity in mice, was comparable between the naive subsets, TCR interaction strength was also inferred from the physicochemical properties of TRB CDR3s. Compared with CXCR3-negative naive cells, CXCR3-positive naive cells had TRB CDR3s with higher hydrophobicity (lower Kidera factor 4), lower energy, and higher strength and volume indices.

The listed sequencing device is NextSeq 550. The Human TCR Profiling Kit (MiLaboratory) was used to prepare UMI-labeled 5' RACE TRB cDNA libraries. The full amount of extracted RNA was used for cDNA synthesis, and the full amount of resulting cDNA was used for PCR amplification. Libraries were prepared in parallel using an identical number of PCR cycles. The paper's data handling went like this. With a requirement of at least two reads per UMI, MIGEC and MiXCR extracted about 50,000 +/- 10,000 unique UMI-labeled TRB cDNA molecules per library. An average of approximately 40,000 +/- 10,000 functional in-frame TRB CDR3 nucleotide clonotypes without stop codons was found per library. After each sample was downsampled to 5000 UMI-labeled TRB molecules, VDJtools was used to calculate diversity metrics such as normalized Shannon-Wiener and Chao1. VDJtools was used to calculate clonotype-size-weighted physicochemical properties of the central five CDR3 residues, namely interaction energy, strength, volume and Kidera factor 4. Based on TCRdb reprocessing of the reads, there is one entry per CDR3 protein sequence, and DNA is missing. The V and J calls and clone size come from TCRdb's table, not from the authors' own analysis. This sample's clone table shows tens of thousands of distinct CDR3 sequences. The top ten clonotypes cover 0.85% to 1.4% of the sample.

As for this clonotype: Its antigen has not been determined.

The CDR3 measures 16 amino acids from cysteine to phenylalanine. A DNA sequence was not provided. Based on the germline V gene (reference sequence), the CDR1 and CDR2 sequences are SEHNR and FQNEAQ. For every CD8+ T cell subset, hundreds of thousands of cells were flow-sorted straight into RLT lysis buffer, and each subset was sorted in triplicate. Naive CD8+ T cells were defined stringently as CD45RO-CCR7+CD27+CD95- to exclude memory contaminants. Standard density gradient centrifugation was used to isolate peripheral blood mononuclear cells from buffy coats. Naive CXCR3-negative and CXCR3-positive CD8+ T cells were flow-sorted on a FACSAria III. Total RNA was extracted from sorted cells using an RNeasy Mini Kit.

Sequencing used naive CXCR3- CD8+ T cells from blood. This sample's cell subset or site label indicates: CD45RO-CCR7+CD27+CD95- naive CD8+ T cells lacking CXCR3 (TNR3-). The TCR comes from a human donor in good health. Some clones in this sample may be carry-over from other donors' samples. The rearranged chain carries TRBV7-9 and TRBJ1-6; with no DNA, the TCRdb D assignment of TRBD1 cannot be verified. CDR3 reads: CASSVAGTGPNSPLHF.